The rows below give T cell receptor beta chains drawn from one sample of a study of cytomegalovirus exposure and HLA in healthy donors. The data were produced by immunoSEQ multiplex PCR, yet TCRdb's version contains in-frame clones alone and is incomplete. The sample lists about 160,000 clones, approximately 74% occurring once. The sequenced sample consisted of PBMCs. The receptor set was obtained from a woman aged 30 to 39 in good health and CMV-seronegative. Each CDR3 is given without its conserved first and last residue. Clone sizes are given selectively: once, few, many, or a class where the clone is expanded.

V gene: TRBV7-8
J gene: TRBJ2-1
clone size: NA
CDR3 protein: ASSLRTGSDEQF

V gene: TRBV7-2
J gene: TRBJ2-4
clone size: NA
CDR3 protein: ASSPADRLNIQY

V gene: TRBV4-1
J gene: TRBJ2-1
clone size: NA
CDR3 protein: ASSQDNRGSSYNEQF

V gene: TRBV2
J gene: TRBJ1-4
clone size: NA
CDR3 protein: ASSAGVAGEKLF

V gene: TRBV11-2
J gene: TRBJ2-7
clone size: NA
CDR3 protein: ASSLLAGGPGYEQY

V gene: TRBV28
J gene: TRBJ2-3
clone size: NA
CDR3 protein: ASSLCTNRDRSCTQY

V gene: TRBV2
J gene: TRBJ1-5
clone size: NA
CDR3 protein: ASSGGSGENQPQH

V gene: TRBV7-8
J gene: TRBJ1-5
clone size: NA
CDR3 protein: ASSIRAPGGQPQH

V gene: TRBV6-6
J gene: TRBJ2-7
clone size: NA
CDR3 protein: ASSRGNDEQY

V gene: TRBV28
J gene: TRBJ1-2
clone size: NA
CDR3 protein: ASRETGGNGYT

V gene: TRBV29-1
J gene: TRBJ1-1
clone size: NA
CDR3 protein: SVWGEGRTEAF

V gene: TRBV7-9
J gene: TRBJ1-1
clone size: NA
CDR3 protein: ASSSTGLGNTEAF

V gene: TRBV30
J gene: TRBJ1-1
clone size: NA
CDR3 protein: AWNWGGRIYNEAF

V gene: TRBV11-2
J gene: TRBJ1-1
clone size: NA
CDR3 protein: ASSLGLGLPMNTEAF

V gene: TRBV28
J gene: TRBJ1-2
clone size: few
CDR3 protein: ASSLVQGRSYGYT

V gene: TRBV4-3
J gene: TRBJ2-7
clone size: once
CDR3 protein: ASSQEVIAYEQY

V gene: TRBV20-1
J gene: TRBJ2-5
clone size: NA
CDR3 protein: SASKETQY